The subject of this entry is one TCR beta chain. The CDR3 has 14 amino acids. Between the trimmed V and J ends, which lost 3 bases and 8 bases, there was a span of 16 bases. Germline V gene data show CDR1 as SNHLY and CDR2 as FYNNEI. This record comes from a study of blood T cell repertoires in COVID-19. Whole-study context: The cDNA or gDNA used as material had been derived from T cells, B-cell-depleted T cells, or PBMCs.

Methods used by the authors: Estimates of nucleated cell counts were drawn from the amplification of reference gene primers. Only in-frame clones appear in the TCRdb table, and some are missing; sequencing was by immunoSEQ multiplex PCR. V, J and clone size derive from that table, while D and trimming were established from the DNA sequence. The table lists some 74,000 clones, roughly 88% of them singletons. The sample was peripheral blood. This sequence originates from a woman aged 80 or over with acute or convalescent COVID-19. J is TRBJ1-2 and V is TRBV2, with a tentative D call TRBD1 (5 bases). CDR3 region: CASSDLGQGLGYTF. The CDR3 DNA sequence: TGTGCCAGCAGTGACCTGGGGCAGGGCTTAGGCTACACCTTC.